Sequencing of this T cell receptor beta chain was carried out in a study of CXCR3 chemokines and chemotherapy response in bladder cancer (dated by TCRdb to 2021 to 2024). For context, the study as a whole: Whether chemotherapy response in human bladder cancer was predicted by intratumoral CXCR3 chemokine system activity was examined in the study.

The method behind the library was PCR. This sample was sequenced with an Illumina HiSeq 2500. TCRdb reran the public reads through fastp at Q25 and MiXCR, keeping productive beta chains. Each CDR3 protein appears once, grouped with its most common genes and DNA. Counted in this sample were some 3,000 distinct CDR3 sequences; roughly 26% of them appeared once. The ten biggest clones cover approximately 13% of the sample. In the case of this clonotype: What antigen it recognizes has not been identified. A far larger clone is off by one base, so a read error is likely.

Reading from cysteine to phenylalanine, the CDR3 counts 16 amino acids. The read is trimmed to its CDR3 DNA, 48 bases read in frame from base 1. The V end gives up 5 bases and the J end 5 bases, leaving 13 bases in the junction not matched to a gene. The germline V gene (reference sequence) provides CDR1 SEHNR and CDR2 FQNEAQ. The rearranged segments are TRBV7-9 and TRBJ2-7; 9 middle bases align to TRBD1. This specimen was taken from a patient whose treatment included neoadjuvant chemotherapy. This TCR was sampled from a human donor with bladder cancer that did not respond to neoadjuvant chemotherapy. CDR3 loop: CASSARWGQGTHEQYF. In nucleotide form, the sequence is TGTGCCAGCAGCGCTCGCTGGGGACAGGGAACCCACGAGCAGTACTTC.